Only one count was recorded for the clone carrying this T cell receptor (beta chain). Its cognate antigen is unknown. Given a much more abundant clone one base away, this may be a read error. In the authors' methods: Per-sample TCR counts ranged from roughly 23,224 to 750,000, median about 98,000. In TCRdb, the RACE reads were re-called with MiXCR into one record per CDR3 protein. None of the V and J calls come from the authors' own analysis; TCRdb made them. The top ten hold approximately 16% of the sample, which has about 42,000 distinct CDR3 sequences, about 9.8% seen once. The CDR3 totals 11 residues. The V gene lost 5 bases and the J gene lost 4 bases, with 3 bases spanning the gap. The V gene's germline CDR1 is SEHNR and CDR2 FQNEAQ (reference sequence). The entry originates in a study of human T cells and chemical hapten exposure. General study findings and limits: With DPC sensitization, TCRs exceeding 1 in 1000 frequency showed no change.

Time point meaning: patch test 2, 6 weeks after DPC sensitization. The treatment was: therapeutic diphenylcyclopropenone sensitization with weekly scalp DPC. Every patch test was put on after a blood sample was taken. Material: whole blood, obtained in connection with sensitization to the hapten diphenylcyclopropenone (DPC). The chain couples TRBV7-9 to TRBJ2-1; D remains ambiguous. This TCR was recovered from a woman in her thirties or forties with alopecia areata. Some clones in this sample may be carry-over from other donors' samples. The CDR3 sequence: CASSVYNEQFF. The CDR3 nucleotides read TGTGCCAGCAGCGTTTACAATGAGCAGTTCTTC.